Listed here are 22 T cell receptor beta chains from one sample, sequenced in a study of identical twins. TCRdb re-analysed the 5' RACE reads in MiXCR, keeping a single row per CDR3 protein. The sample lists 420,000 or so distinct CDR3 sequences, less than 20% occurring once. Sample: naive T cells sorted from blood. The receptors originated from a man aged 45-65 years in good health.

This clonotype was picked up a small number of times. V and J are TRBV12-3 or TRBV12-4 and TRBJ2-1, with D possibly matching TRBD1 (6 bases). CDR3 length: 13 amino acids. Trimming took 3 bases from V and 8 from J, leaving 11 bases between them. CDR3 sequence: CASSFGTHDEQFF. CDR3 DNA sequence: TGTGCCAGCAGTTTCGGGACACACGATGAGCAGTTCTTC.

The V call is TRBV4-2, the J call TRBJ2-3; D is perhaps TRBD1 (5 bases). The V gene's germline CDR1 is LGHNA and CDR2 YNFKEQ. Trimming cost V 0 bases and J 2 bases, with 9 bases left between them. The CDR3 runs 15 residues. The CDR3 region is CASSQDGRATDTQYF. The CDR3 coding sequence is TGTGCCAGCAGCCAAGATGGCAGGGCCACAGATACGCAGTATTTT.

This clonotype was counted many times. The chain is built from TRBV28 and TRBJ2-1; no definite D call. V gave up 3 bases and J gave up 8 bases, with 11 bases separating them. CDR1 is MDHEN, CDR2 SYDVKM, per germline. The CDR3 contains 13 residues. CDR3 protein: CASSLSSIHEQFF. The DNA for the CDR3 is TGTGCCAGCAGTTTGAGTAGCATCCATGAGCAGTTCTTC.

This clonotype turned up a few times. The CDR3, as DNA: TGCGCCAGCAGCCTCCATAAGGGGGGGCCGGAGACCCAGTACTTC. This encodes CASSLHKGGPETQYF. This chain joins TRBV4-3 and TRBJ2-5, with D possibly matching TRBD2 (7 bases). Germline lookup yields CDR1 LGHNA and CDR2 YSLEER. The CDR3 spans 15 residues. V was shortened by 4 bases and J by 5 bases, with 17 bases between the two germline ends.

This clonotype was found many times. The chain employs TRBV10-3 and TRBJ2-3; D may be TRBD2 (5 bases). The CDR3 sequence is 13 residues long. Trimming removed 10 bases at V and 3 bases at J, with 14 bases between. Germline V gene sequence: CDR1 ENHRY, CDR2 SYGVKD. CDR3 nucleotides: TGTGCCACCGGAGGAGCGGCGACAGATACGCAGTATTTT. Its protein product is CATGGAATDTQYF.

This clonotype was counted a few times. The chain joins TRBV4-3 to TRBJ2-1, with 10 nucleotides matching TRBD2. V lost 1 base to trimming and J lost 7 bases; unmatched junction nucleotides: 13. The CDR3 loop spans 18 amino acids. The germline V gene encodes CDR1 LGHNA and CDR2 YSLEER. The CDR3 DNA is TGCGCCAGCAGCCAAGCTGTGGGAGGGACTAGCGAGAAAAATGAGCAGTTCTTC. Its translation: CASSQAVGGTSEKNEQFF.

This chain links TRBV5-1 with TRBJ2-1; D is undetermined. This CDR3 is built from 13 residues. The V gene lost 3 bases and the J gene lost 9 bases, with 13 bases spanning the gap. From germline, CDR1 is SGHRS and CDR2 YFSETQ. CDR3 residues: CASSSLVSGEQFF. The CDR3 bases are TGCGCCAGCAGCTCCCTGGTATCGGGTGAGCAGTTCTTC.

In its sample, this clonotype was seen many times. The chain employs TRBV27 and TRBJ1-1; 9 bases fit TRBD1. J was trimmed by 6 bases and V by 5 bases; bases with no gene match: 10. The CDR3 runs to 15 residues. In germline, CDR1 is MNHEY, CDR2 SMNVEV (reference sequence). CDR3 region: CASSPQGARSSEAFF. The DNA of the CDR3 is TGTGCCAGCAGTCCACAGGGGGCACGAAGTTCTGAAGCTTTCTTT.

This clonotype was seen many times. The V gene is TRBV6-2 or TRBV6-3, the J gene TRBJ1-5; D not certain. The CDR3 loop spans 13 amino acids. Germline lookup yields CDR1 MNHEY and CDR2 SVGEGT. Trimming took off 1 base at V and 5 bases at J, with 6 bases between the two ends. The CDR3 nucleotides read TGTGCCAGCAGTTACTTCTCGGATCAGCCCCAGCATTTT. Its protein product is CASSYFSDQPQHF.

This clonotype was counted only a few times. Germline is not matched at one junction end, which may reflect a read error. V gene TRBV20-1 combines with J gene TRBJ2-7, with a weak D call TRBD1 (6 bases). The V gene's germline CDR1 is DFQATT and CDR2 SNEGSKA (reference sequence). The CDR3 is made up of 12 amino acids. In nucleotides, the CDR3 is TGCAGTGCTAGCGGACAGAGTCCTTCAAGGTTCTTC. Residues: CSASGQSPSRFF.

This clonotype was detected a few times. This rearrangement joins TRBV7-8 to TRBJ2-7; D is perhaps TRBD2 (5 bases). This CDR3 has 14 residues. V was pared by 4 bases and J by 3 bases, with 13 bases between. Germline CDR1 reads SGHVS; CDR2 reads FQNEAQ. CDR3 sequence: CASSSTPAGYEQYF. The DNA for the CDR3 is TGTGCCAGCAGCTCGACACCGGCGGGCTACGAGCAGTACTTC.

This clonotype was detected a few times. V and J are TRBV5-1 and TRBJ2-5; 9 bases fit TRBD2. J was trimmed by 5 bases and V by 0 bases; bases with no gene match: 8. This CDR3 is built from 16 residues. Per germline, CDR1 SGHRS and CDR2 YFSETQ. In DNA form, the CDR3 reads TGCGCCAGCAGCTTGGAGGCTAGCGGGATCGGGGAGACCCAGTACTTC. Translating it yields CASSLEASGIGETQYF.

The rearrangement joins TRBV27 to TRBJ2-2; D could derive from TRBD1 or TRBD2 (5 bases each). The CDR3 is 15 residues long. The germline V gene has CDR1 MNHEY and CDR2 SMNVEV (reference sequence). Trimming pared 9 bases from V and 0 bases from J, leaving 14 bases between. The CDR3 DNA sequence: TGTGCCAGTGCCCCGGGGACCACGAACACCGGGGAGCTGTTTTTT. The encoded protein is CASAPGTTNTGELFF.

In its sample, this clonotype was seen a few times. The chain links TRBV6-1 to TRBJ2-4; a weak D match, TRBD2 (6 bases). Germline CDR1 reads MNHNS; CDR2 reads SASEGT. This CDR3 region has 14 residues. Trimming removed 6 bases from V and 4 bases from J, with 13 bases in between. The CDR3 reads CASRWGESKNIQYF. DNA of the CDR3: TGTGCCAGCAGGTGGGGGGAATCTAAAAACATTCAGTACTTC.

The J gene is TRBJ2-7, the V gene TRBV29-1; D possibly corresponds to TRBD2 (5 bases). Germline CDR1 SQVTM, CDR2 ANQGSEA. V lost 0 bases, J lost 7 bases, and 7 bases lay in between. The CDR3 has 11 residues. The DNA for the CDR3 is TGCAGCGTTGAAGATCGGGGAGAGCAGTACTTC. The encoded protein is CSVEDRGEQYF.

This clonotype was detected only a few times. The V and J genes are TRBV6-2 or TRBV6-3 and TRBJ2-4; tentative D call: TRBD1 (5 bases). Germline-derived CDR1 and CDR2 are MNHEY and SVGEGT. This CDR3 comprises 18 residues. V was cut by 2 bases and J by 0 bases, with 17 bases left in between. The CDR3 sequence: CASSYNPTDSKAKNIQYF. CDR3 coding DNA: TGTGCCAGCAGTTACAACCCGACAGATAGTAAAGCCAAAAACATTCAGTACTTC.

The chain links TRBV2 to TRBJ2-7; D possibly uses TRBD1 or TRBD2 (5 bases each). Trimming pared 5 bases from V and 2 bases from J, leaving 22 bases between. There are 17 residues in the CDR3. Germline V gene data show CDR1 as SNHLY and CDR2 as FYNNEI. CDR3 sequence: CASSSLSAGTKTYEQYF. The CDR3 coding sequence is TGTGCCAGCAGTTCACTTTCCGCCGGGACCAAGACCTACGAGCAGTACTTC.

The V gene is TRBV7-8, the J gene TRBJ2-7, with 7 positions matching TRBD2. After removal of 5 bases from V and 0 bases from J, the junction contained 7 bases not matched to a gene. This CDR3 region has 15 residues. The germline CDR1 and CDR2 sequences are SGHVS and FQNEAQ. CDR3 in DNA: TGTGCCAGCAGCCCCGGGGCGGGGGACTCCTACGAGCAGTACTTC. This gives the protein CASSPGAGDSYEQYF.

This chain joins TRBV9 and TRBJ2-1, with 14 positions matching TRBD2. CDR3 length equals 17 residues. Losses at the gene ends were 3 bases for V and 7 bases for J; bases not matched to a gene: 9. The V gene's germline CDR1 is SGDLS and CDR2 YYNGEE. CDR3 sequence (DNA): TGTGCCAGCAGCGAGAGACTAGCGGGGGGGCCAGGTAATGAGCAGTTCTTC. Its translation: CASSERLAGGPGNEQFF.

In this sample, this clonotype turned up many times. The chain carries TRBV20-1 and TRBJ1-1, with D tentatively TRBD1 (5 bases). Trimming removed 0 bases at V and 7 bases at J, with 12 bases between. This CDR3 is 13 amino acids long. CDR1 DFQATT and CDR2 SNEGSKA come from the germline V gene (reference sequence). The CDR3 region is CSARDPGQIEAFF. The CDR3 coding sequence is TGCAGTGCTAGAGATCCAGGGCAGATTGAAGCTTTCTTT.

This clonotype was counted ten times or more. The J gene is TRBJ2-7, the V gene TRBV7-2; TRBD2 matches 14 bases. The junction had 3 bases not matched to a gene; V was cut back by 4 bases and J by 4 bases. Germline CDR1 SGHTA, CDR2 FQGNSA. This CDR3 contains 15 residues. The CDR3 is CASSWTSGGQYEQYF. The CDR3 DNA reads as TGTGCCAGCAGCTGGACTAGCGGGGGGCAATACGAGCAGTACTTC.

This clonotype was seen repeatedly, ten times or more. The chain employs TRBV20-1 and TRBJ2-1; 8 bases are a match to TRBD1. Germline values: CDR1 DFQATT, CDR2 SNEGSKA (reference sequence). This CDR3 is built from 12 residues. V lost 8 bases, J lost 5 bases, and 5 bases stayed unmatched. The CDR3: CSPYRGDNEQFF. The CDR3 coding sequence is TGCAGTCCTTACAGGGGGGACAATGAGCAGTTCTTC.